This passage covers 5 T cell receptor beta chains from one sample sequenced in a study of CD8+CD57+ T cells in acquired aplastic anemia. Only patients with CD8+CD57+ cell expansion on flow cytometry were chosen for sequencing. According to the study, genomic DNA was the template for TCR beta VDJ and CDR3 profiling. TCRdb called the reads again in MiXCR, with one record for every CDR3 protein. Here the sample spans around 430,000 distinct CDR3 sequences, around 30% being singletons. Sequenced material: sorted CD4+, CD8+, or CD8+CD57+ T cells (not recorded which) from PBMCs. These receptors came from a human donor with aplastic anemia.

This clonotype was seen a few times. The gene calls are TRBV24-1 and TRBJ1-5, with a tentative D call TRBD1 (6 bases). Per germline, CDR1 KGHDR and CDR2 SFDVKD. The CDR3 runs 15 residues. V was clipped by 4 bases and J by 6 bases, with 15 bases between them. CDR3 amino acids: CATSDGDGGVQPQHF. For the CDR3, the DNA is TGTGCCACCAGTGACGGGGACGGGGGCGTTCAGCCCCAGCATTTT.

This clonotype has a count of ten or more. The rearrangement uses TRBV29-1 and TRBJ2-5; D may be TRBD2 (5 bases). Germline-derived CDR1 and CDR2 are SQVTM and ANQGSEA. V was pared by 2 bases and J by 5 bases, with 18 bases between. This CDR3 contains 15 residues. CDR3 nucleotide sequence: TGCAGCGTTGAATATAGGGAGAAGGGTTCGGAGACCCAGTACTTC. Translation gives CSVEYREKGSETQYF.

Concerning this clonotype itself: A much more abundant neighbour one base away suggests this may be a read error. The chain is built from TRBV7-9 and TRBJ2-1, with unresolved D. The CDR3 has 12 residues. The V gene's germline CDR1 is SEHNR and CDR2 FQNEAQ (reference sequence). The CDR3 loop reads CASMGIHNKQFF. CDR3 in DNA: TGTGCCAGCATGGGGATACACAATAAGCAGTTCTTC.

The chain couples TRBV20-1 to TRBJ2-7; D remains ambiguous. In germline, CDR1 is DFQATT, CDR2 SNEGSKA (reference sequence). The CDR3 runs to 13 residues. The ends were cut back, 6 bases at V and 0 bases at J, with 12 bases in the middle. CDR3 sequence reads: CSACGESSYEQYF. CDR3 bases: TGCAGTGCCTGCGGAGAGAGCTCCTACGAGCAGTACTTC.

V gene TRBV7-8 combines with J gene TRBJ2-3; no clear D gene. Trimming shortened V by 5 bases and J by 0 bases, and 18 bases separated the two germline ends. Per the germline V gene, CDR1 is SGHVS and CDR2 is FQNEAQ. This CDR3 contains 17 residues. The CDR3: CASSPRRVLTSTDTQYF. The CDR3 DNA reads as TGTGCCAGCAGCCCAAGAAGGGTTTTAACTAGCACAGATACGCAGTATTTT.